This TCR beta chain appears in the sequencing data of a study of vaccination effects on CD4 cells after COVID-19. Whole-study findings and limits: Marked clonal contraction was seen late after vaccination (in both infection- and vaccine-induced clones).

On this clone itself: No antigen is known for it.

The CDR3 sequence is 14 residues long. V shed 8 bases and J 3 bases; nucleotides not matched to a gene: 9. Per the germline V gene, CDR1 is SGHAT and CDR2 is FQNNGV. At the end of 9 to 11 days of culture, CD4+ T cells were isolated. Half-medium exchanges with IL-2 medium took place on days 3 and 7. Only in-frame clones appear in the TCRdb table, and some are missing; sequencing was by immunoSEQ multiplex PCR. The sample contains more than 30,000 clones, about 73% of which appear only once. The receptor comes from a human donor who received a COVID-19 vaccine. V gene TRBV11-2 combines with J gene TRBJ1-1; 7 bases are a match to TRBD1. Material: CD4+ T cells from PBMCs cultured without peptide, obtained before COVID-19 vaccination. CDR3 region: CASGYRQGYTEAFF. CDR3 nucleotides: TGTGCCAGCGGATACCGACAGGGTTACACTGAAGCTTTCTTT.